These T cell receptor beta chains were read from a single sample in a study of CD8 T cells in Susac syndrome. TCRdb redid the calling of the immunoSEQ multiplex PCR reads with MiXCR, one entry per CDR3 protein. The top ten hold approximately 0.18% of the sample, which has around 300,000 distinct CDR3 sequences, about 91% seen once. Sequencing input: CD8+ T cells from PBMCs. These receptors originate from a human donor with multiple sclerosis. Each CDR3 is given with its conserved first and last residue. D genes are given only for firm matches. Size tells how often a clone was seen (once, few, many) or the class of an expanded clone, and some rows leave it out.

CDR3 DNA: TGTGCCTGGAGTAACCTGGACAGGGTTCGAGTTCTAACCGGGGAGCTGTTTTTT; CDR3 protein: CAWSNLDRVRVLTGELFF; J gene: TRBJ2-2; V gene: TRBV30; clone size: -; D gene: TRBD1
CDR3 DNA: TGTGCCAGCAGCCTCGAGAGGGTCCAGCCCCAGCATTTT; CDR3 protein: CASSLERVQPQHF; J gene: TRBJ1-5; V gene: TRBV7-8; clone size: -; D gene: -
CDR3 DNA: TGCAGTGCTAGAGATCGGGACAGGAATACAATCTACGAGCAGTACTTC; CDR3 protein: CSARDRDRNTIYEQYF; J gene: TRBJ2-7; V gene: TRBV20-1; clone size: -; D gene: TRBD1
CDR3 DNA: TGTGCCAGCAGCTTAGCGGGAGAGAACACCGGGGAGCTGTTTTTT; CDR3 protein: CASSLAGENTGELFF; J gene: TRBJ2-2; V gene: TRBV7-9; clone size: -; D gene: -
CDR3 DNA: TGTGCCAGCTCACCACGGACGGGGATCAACACAGATACGCAGTATTTT; CDR3 protein: CASSPRTGINTDTQYF; J gene: TRBJ2-3; V gene: TRBV18; clone size: -; D gene: -
CDR3 DNA: TGTGCCAGCAGTTACACAGGACAGCCTAATGAAAAACTGTTTTTT; CDR3 protein: CASSYTGQPNEKLFF; J gene: TRBJ1-4; V gene: TRBV6-2/TRBV6-3; clone size: -; D gene: -
CDR3 DNA: TGTGCCAGCAGGGGTCAGGGATACCATGAGCAGTTCTTC; CDR3 protein: CASRGQGYHEQFF; J gene: TRBJ2-1; V gene: TRBV7-3; clone size: once; D gene: -
CDR3 DNA: TGCAGCGTTGAAGAACGGGGAATCTTGAGTGAAGCTTTCTTT; CDR3 protein: CSVEERGILSEAFF; J gene: TRBJ1-1; V gene: TRBV29-1; clone size: -; D gene: -
CDR3 DNA: TGTGCCAGCAGCTCCGGACGGAAAGTACGCTACACCTTC; CDR3 protein: CASSSGRKVRYTF; J gene: TRBJ1-2; V gene: TRBV13; clone size: -; D gene: -
CDR3 DNA: TGCGCCAGCAGCCAAGAAGAACTAGCGGGAGTCGGCAACACCGGGGAGCTGTTTTTT; CDR3 protein: CASSQEELAGVGNTGELFF; J gene: TRBJ2-2; V gene: TRBV4-3; clone size: -; D gene: TRBD2
CDR3 DNA: TGTGCCACCAGCCCAATTGGGAGTCCTGAGCAGTTCTTC; CDR3 protein: CATSPIGSPEQFF; J gene: TRBJ2-1; V gene: TRBV24-1; clone size: -; D gene: -
CDR3 DNA: TGTGCCAGTAGTAGTGGACAGGGATACAATCAGCCCCAGCATTTT; CDR3 protein: CASSSGQGYNQPQHF; J gene: TRBJ1-5; V gene: TRBV19; clone size: -; D gene: TRBD1
CDR3 DNA: TGTGCCAGCAGCCTCCGTTTGACATACGAGCAGTACTTC; CDR3 protein: CASSLRLTYEQYF; J gene: TRBJ2-7; V gene: TRBV28; clone size: -; D gene: -
CDR3 DNA: TGTGCCTGGAGTAAGGAGGGAAGGCACGATGAGCAGTTCTTC; CDR3 protein: CAWSKEGRHDEQFF; J gene: TRBJ2-1; V gene: TRBV30; clone size: -; D gene: -
CDR3 DNA: TGTGCCAGCAGTCACACTCCGCCTCAAGAGACCCAGTACTTC; CDR3 protein: CASSHTPPQETQYF; J gene: TRBJ2-5; V gene: TRBV6-5; clone size: few; D gene: -
CDR3 DNA: TGCAGTGCCCCTCATCGGAGGTTAAAAGGGGGGTGGTCCTACAATGAGCAGTTCTTC; CDR3 protein: CSAPHRRLKGGWSYNEQFF; J gene: TRBJ2-1; V gene: TRBV20-1; clone size: -; D gene: -
CDR3 DNA: TGTGCCAGCAGTTTATCCGGGGCAGATTTAACCTACGAGCAGTACTTC; CDR3 protein: CASSLSGADLTYEQYF; J gene: TRBJ2-7; V gene: TRBV27; clone size: -; D gene: -
CDR3 DNA: TGTGCCAGCACCCCTTGGGAAGCTAGCGGAGACTCCTACAATGAGCAGTTCTTC; CDR3 protein: CASTPWEASGDSYNEQFF; J gene: TRBJ2-1; V gene: TRBV12-3/TRBV12-4; clone size: -; D gene: TRBD2
CDR3 DNA: TGTGCCAGCACACGGGGGGCTGGGGCCAACGTCCTGACTTTC; CDR3 protein: CASTRGAGANVLTF; J gene: TRBJ2-6; V gene: TRBV6-2/TRBV6-3; clone size: -; D gene: TRBD2
CDR3 DNA: TGCAGCGTTGATGCAGGGACCGAGCAGTACTTC; CDR3 protein: CSVDAGTEQYF; J gene: TRBJ2-7; V gene: TRBV29-1; clone size: -; D gene: -
CDR3 DNA: TGTGCCAGCAGCCCTGGACTTAGCCCCGGGGAGCTGTTTTTT; CDR3 protein: CASSPGLSPGELFF; J gene: TRBJ2-2; V gene: TRBV4-2; clone size: -; D gene: -
CDR3 DNA: TGCGCCAGCAGCCAAGAAGCAGGCGCGACGGCGTACGAGCAGTACTTC; CDR3 protein: CASSQEAGATAYEQYF; J gene: TRBJ2-7; V gene: TRBV4-3; clone size: -; D gene: -
CDR3 DNA: TGTGCCAGCAGTGAACTTTCCGGGAGAAGTGACATTCAGTACTTC; CDR3 protein: CASSELSGRSDIQYF; J gene: TRBJ2-4; V gene: TRBV2; clone size: -; D gene: -
CDR3 DNA: TGCAGCGTTGATGTGCGGGGCTCCTACGAGCAGTACTTC; CDR3 protein: CSVDVRGSYEQYF; J gene: TRBJ2-7; V gene: TRBV29-1; clone size: -; D gene: -
CDR3 DNA: TGTGCCAGTAGTTTTCGACAGACGAACACCGGGGAGCTGTTTTTT; CDR3 protein: CASSFRQTNTGELFF; J gene: TRBJ2-2; V gene: TRBV19; clone size: -; D gene: -
CDR3 DNA: TGTGCCAGCAGCCAAGACACTGGGAACACTGAAGCTTTCTTT; CDR3 protein: CASSQDTGNTEAFF; J gene: TRBJ1-1; V gene: TRBV14; clone size: -; D gene: -
CDR3 DNA: TGTGCCAGCAGCCGCCGGGACACGGGTAATGAAAAACTGTTTTTT; CDR3 protein: CASSRRDTGNEKLFF; J gene: TRBJ1-4; V gene: TRBV7-2; clone size: -; D gene: -
CDR3 DNA: TGCGCCAGCAGCTTGGGGGGGCGCGGGAACACCATATATTTT; CDR3 protein: CASSLGGRGNTIYF; J gene: TRBJ1-3; V gene: TRBV5-1; clone size: -; D gene: -
CDR3 DNA: TGCAGCGTTGACAGGGAATGGAACACTGAAGCTTTCTTT; CDR3 protein: CSVDREWNTEAFF; J gene: TRBJ1-1; V gene: TRBV29-1; clone size: -; D gene: -
CDR3 DNA: TGCAGCGTTGGGACAGGGAGGACCTACGAGCAGTACTTC; CDR3 protein: CSVGTGRTYEQYF; J gene: TRBJ2-7; V gene: TRBV29-1; clone size: -; D gene: TRBD1
CDR3 DNA: TGTGCCACCAGTGATCGGGGACAGGTGGGTGTTGATGAGCAGTTCTTC; CDR3 protein: CATSDRGQVGVDEQFF; J gene: TRBJ2-1; V gene: TRBV24-1; clone size: -; D gene: TRBD1
CDR3 DNA: TGTGCCAGCAGTGAACTCCTATCCGGTCAAGAGACCCAGTACTTC; CDR3 protein: CASSELLSGQETQYF; J gene: TRBJ2-5; V gene: TRBV25-1; clone size: -; D gene: -
CDR3 DNA: TGTGCCAGCAGTTATGGGGCCACGACCACTGAAGCTTTCTTT; CDR3 protein: CASSYGATTTEAFF; J gene: TRBJ1-1; V gene: TRBV6-2/TRBV6-3; clone size: -; D gene: -
CDR3 DNA: TGTGCCAGCAGCTGGACAGGGTTTGACCAAGAGACCCAGTACTTC; CDR3 protein: CASSWTGFDQETQYF; J gene: TRBJ2-5; V gene: TRBV6-2/TRBV6-3; clone size: -; D gene: TRBD1
CDR3 DNA: TGCAGCGTTGAAGATAGGCGGACAGGGTCCTTTGGAAACACCATATATTTT; CDR3 protein: CSVEDRRTGSFGNTIYF; J gene: TRBJ1-3; V gene: TRBV29-1; clone size: -; D gene: TRBD1
CDR3 DNA: TGTGCCACCCGGGGACAGGGGAGTCAGCCCCAGCATTTT; CDR3 protein: CATRGQGSQPQHF; J gene: TRBJ1-5; V gene: TRBV6-5; clone size: -; D gene: TRBD1
CDR3 DNA: TGTGCCAGCAGTTCTCTTCATGGCTACACCTTC; CDR3 protein: CASSSLHGYTF; J gene: TRBJ1-2; V gene: TRBV6-2/TRBV6-3; clone size: -; D gene: -